The clone carrying this T cell receptor beta chain was observed a handful of times. Its antigen is undetermined. CTLA-4 blockade with ipilimumab, together with focal radiation, was given to patients with chemo-refractory metastatic non-small-cell lung cancer. The data were produced by immunoSEQ multiplex PCR, yet TCRdb's version contains in-frame clones alone and is incomplete. The sample holds 35,000 to 50,000 clones, 60% to 70% seen once. Trimming removed 7 bases at V and 8 bases at J, with 12 bases between. The CDR3 totals 13 residues. Germline-derived CDR1 and CDR2 are MNHEY and SMNVEV (reference sequence). This specimen comes from a study of radiotherapy plus CTLA-4 blockade in lung cancer. Findings of the study overall: Together with interferon-beta, which increased in serum after radiation, early dynamic changes in blood T cell clones were reportedly the best predictors of response.

The source of this sequence is a human donor with non-small cell lung cancer who had a partial response to radiotherapy plus ipilimumab. This chain connects TRBV27 to TRBJ1-6; TRBD1 is a possible D gene (5 bases). The sample in question was peripheral blood, obtained from a patient treated with radiotherapy plus ipilimumab. The CDR3 loop is CASNRGTDSPLHF. CDR3 DNA sequence: TGTGCCAGCAACCGGGGGACGGATTCACCCCTCCACTTT.